This TCR beta chain was obtained from a study of human T cells and chemical hapten exposure. The overall study: Across the whole study, which lasted around 26 weeks, patients were given diphenylcyclopropenone on the scalp once a week.

TCRdb redid the calling of the RACE reads with MiXCR, one entry per CDR3 protein. The sample holds 75,000 to 100,000 distinct CDR3 sequences, around 12% seen once. Time point reported: patch test 1, 2 weeks after DPC sensitization. Treatment denoted: therapeutic diphenylcyclopropenone sensitization with weekly scalp DPC. Germline V gene lookup returns CDR1 GTSNPN and CDR2 SVGIG (reference sequence). V shed 3 bases and J 5 bases; nucleotides not matched to a gene: 12. The CDR3 loop spans 15 amino acids. The TCR comes from a woman between 35 and 50 years old with alopecia areata. Some clones in this sample may be carry-over from other donors' samples. This sample comprised whole blood, obtained in connection with sensitization to the hapten diphenylcyclopropenone (DPC). V gene TRBV30 combines with J gene TRBJ1-2; 7 bases line up with TRBD1. The CDR3 bases are TGTGCCTGGAGCGTCTACAGGGGTATTGAGTATGGCTACACCTTC. This gives the protein CAWSVYRGIEYGYTF.